This T cell receptor beta chain stems from a study of cytomegalovirus exposure and HLA in healthy donors. PCR was performed using 60 Vbeta and 13 Jbeta primers. The protocol was immunoSEQ multiplex PCR, while the TCRdb copy is restricted to in-frame clones and leaves out a portion. The table includes 200,000 to 250,000 clones, roughly 85% detected once. Only one count was recorded for this clone. The CDR3 sequence is 16 residues long. The V gene end was trimmed by 2 bases and the J gene end by 3 bases; junction bases not matched to a gene: 8. Germline V gives CDR1 ENHRY, CDR2 SYGVKD. This rearrangement joins TRBV10-3 to TRBJ2-7; 9 nucleotides line up with TRBD2. The sequence was obtained from a man aged 18 to 35 in good health and CMV-seronegative. Sequencing was performed on PBMCs. The CDR3 region is CAISEPERGDHYEQYF. CDR3 in DNA: TGTGCCATCAGTGAGCCCGAGCGGGGGGACCACTACGAGCAGTACTTC.